Given below is one TCR beta chain in context. Per germline, CDR1 SGHTA and CDR2 FQGNSA. The CDR3 has 14 amino acids. V shed 0 bases and J shed 4 bases, with 6 bases lying between them. Original processing methods: Amplification from reference gene primers served as the basis for estimated nucleated cell counts. TCRdb's table, derived via immunoSEQ multiplex PCR, lists solely in-frame clones and lacks some. The V and J calls and the clone size are those of that table, but D and trimming were determined from the DNA. The sample lists more than 300,000 clones, more than 70% occurring once. The data belong to a study of blood T cell repertoires in COVID-19.

The rearrangement joins TRBV7-2 to TRBJ1-4, with D unclear. The source material was peripheral blood. This clonotype was obtained from a woman in her 30s with COVID-19, enrolled during active disease. CDR3 region: CASSLAQNNEKLFF. CDR3 bases: TGTGCCAGCAGCTTAGCACAGAATAATGAAAAACTGTTTTTT. Combining the CDR3 with reference TRBV7-2 and TRBJ1-4 gives the whole variable domain GAGVSQSPSNKVTEKGKDVELRCDPISGHTALYWYRQSLGQGLEFLIYFQGNSAPDKSGLPSDRFSAERTGGSVSTLTIQRTQQEDSAVYLCASSLAQNNEKLFFGSGTQLSVL.